The clone carrying this T cell receptor (beta chain) was observed a single time. As yet, its antigen is unknown. V dropped 4 bases and J dropped 6; count of bases not matched to a gene: 13. CDR1 is SGDLS and CDR2 is YYNGEE in the germline V gene. The CDR3 has 16 residues. The table came from immunoSEQ multiplex PCR; TCRdb's copy has only in-frame clones and leaves some out. Among 100,000 to 150,000 clones listed, under 90% were seen once. The data were obtained in a study of cytomegalovirus exposure and HLA in healthy donors. Study-wide findings and caveats: It was 150 to 200 TCR beta chains that were listed as cytomegalovirus-associated.

Specimen: PBMCs. V usage is TRBV9 and J usage is TRBJ2-1; 7 positions agree with TRBD2. This clonotype was obtained from a man under 40 in good health and CMV-seronegative. The DNA for the CDR3 is TGTGCCAGCAGCCCCCGGGACTACCCTCTCCGCAATGAGCAGTTCTTC. Its protein product is CASSPRDYPLRNEQFF.